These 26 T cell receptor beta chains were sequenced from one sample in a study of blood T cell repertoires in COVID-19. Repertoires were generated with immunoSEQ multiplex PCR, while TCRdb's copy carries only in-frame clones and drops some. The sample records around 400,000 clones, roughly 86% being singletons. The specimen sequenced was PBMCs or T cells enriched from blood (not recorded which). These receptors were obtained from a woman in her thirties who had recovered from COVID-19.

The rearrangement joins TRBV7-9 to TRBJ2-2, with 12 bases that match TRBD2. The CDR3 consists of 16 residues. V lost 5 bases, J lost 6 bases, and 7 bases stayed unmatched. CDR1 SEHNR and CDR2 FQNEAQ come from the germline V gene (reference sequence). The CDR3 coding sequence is TGTGCCAGCAGCCCCCAAGGACTAGCGGGGTCCGGGGAGCTGTTTTTT. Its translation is CASSPQGLAGSGELFF. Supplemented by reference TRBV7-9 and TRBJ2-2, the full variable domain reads DTGVSQNPRHKITKRGQNVTFRCDPISEHNRLYWYRQTLGQGPEFLTYFQNEAQLEKSRLLSDRFSAERPKGSFSTLEIQRTEQGDSAMYLCASSPQGLAGSGELFFGEGSRLTVL.

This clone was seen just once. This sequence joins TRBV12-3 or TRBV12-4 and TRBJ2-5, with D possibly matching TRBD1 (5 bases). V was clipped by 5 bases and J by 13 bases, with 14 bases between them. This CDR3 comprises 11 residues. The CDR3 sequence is CASSLNRSRYF. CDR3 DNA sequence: TGTGCCAGCAGTCTCAACAGGTCCCGGTACTTC.

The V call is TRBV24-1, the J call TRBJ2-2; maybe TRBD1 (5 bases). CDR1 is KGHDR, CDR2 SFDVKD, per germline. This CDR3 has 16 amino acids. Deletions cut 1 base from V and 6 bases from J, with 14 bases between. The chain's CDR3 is CATSDFQGLGSGELFF. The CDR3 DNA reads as TGTGCCACCAGTGATTTTCAGGGCCTCGGGTCCGGGGAGCTGTTTTTT.

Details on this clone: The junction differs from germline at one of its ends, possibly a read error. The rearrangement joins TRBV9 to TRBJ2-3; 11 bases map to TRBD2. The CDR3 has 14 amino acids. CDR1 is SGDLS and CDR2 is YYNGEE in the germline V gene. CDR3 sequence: CASSGGVHTDTQYF. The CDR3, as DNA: TGTGCCAGTAGCGGGGGGGTCCACACAGATACGCAGTATTTT.

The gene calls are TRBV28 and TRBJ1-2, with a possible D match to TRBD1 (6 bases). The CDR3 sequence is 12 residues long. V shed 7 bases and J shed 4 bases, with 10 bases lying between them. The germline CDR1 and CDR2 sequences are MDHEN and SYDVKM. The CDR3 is CASTPDSYGYTF. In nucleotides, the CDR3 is TGTGCCAGCACCCCGGACAGCTATGGCTACACCTTC.

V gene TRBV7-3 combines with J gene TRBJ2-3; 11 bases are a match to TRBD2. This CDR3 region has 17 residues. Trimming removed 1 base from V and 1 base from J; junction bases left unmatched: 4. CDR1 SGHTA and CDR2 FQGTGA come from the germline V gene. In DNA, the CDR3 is TGTGCCAGCAGCTTAAAGGATAGCGGGAGGGGCACAGATACGCAGTATTTT. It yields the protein CASSLKDSGRGTDTQYF.

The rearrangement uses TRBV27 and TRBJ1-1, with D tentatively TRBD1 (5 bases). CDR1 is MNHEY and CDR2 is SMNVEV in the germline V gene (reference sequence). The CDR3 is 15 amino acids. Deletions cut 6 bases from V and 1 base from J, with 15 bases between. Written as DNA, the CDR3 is TGTGCCAGCAGAACCTCGGGGGGATCGAACACTGAAGCTTTCTTT. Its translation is CASRTSGGSNTEAFF.

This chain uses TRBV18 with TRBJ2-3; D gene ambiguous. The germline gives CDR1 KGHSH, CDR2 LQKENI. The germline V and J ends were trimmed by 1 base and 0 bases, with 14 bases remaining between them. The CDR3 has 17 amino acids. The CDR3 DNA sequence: TGTGCCAGCTCACCACGAGGTGGCGGCCCTAGCACAGATACGCAGTATTTT. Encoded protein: CASSPRGGGPSTDTQYF.

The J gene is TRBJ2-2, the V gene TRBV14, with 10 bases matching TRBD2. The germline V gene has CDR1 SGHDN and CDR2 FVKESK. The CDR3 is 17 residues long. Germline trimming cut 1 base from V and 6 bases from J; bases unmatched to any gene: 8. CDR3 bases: TGTGCCAGCAGCCAAGCCGGAGGGACTAGCGTGCCCGGGGAGCTGTTTTTT. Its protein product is CASSQAGGTSVPGELFF.

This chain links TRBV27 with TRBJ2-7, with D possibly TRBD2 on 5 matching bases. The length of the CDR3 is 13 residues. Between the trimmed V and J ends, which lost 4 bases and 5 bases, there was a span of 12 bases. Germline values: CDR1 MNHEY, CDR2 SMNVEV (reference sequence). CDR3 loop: CASSSVAEDEQYF. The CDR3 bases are TGTGCCAGCAGTTCAGTGGCGGAGGACGAGCAGTACTTC.

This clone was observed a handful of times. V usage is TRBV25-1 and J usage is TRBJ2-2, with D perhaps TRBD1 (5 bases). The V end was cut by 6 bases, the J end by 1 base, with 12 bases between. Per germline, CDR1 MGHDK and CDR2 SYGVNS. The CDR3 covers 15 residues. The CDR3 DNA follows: TGTGCCAGCAGGAGGCAGGGAATGAACACCGGGGAGCTGTTTTTT. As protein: CASRRQGMNTGELFF.

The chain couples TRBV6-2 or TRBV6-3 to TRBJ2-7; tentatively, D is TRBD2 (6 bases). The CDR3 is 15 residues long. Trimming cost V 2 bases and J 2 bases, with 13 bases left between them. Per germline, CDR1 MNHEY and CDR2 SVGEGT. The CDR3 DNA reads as TGTGCCAGCAGTTACCCGCGGGGTGGGGCCTACGAGCAGTACTTC. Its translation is CASSYPRGGAYEQYF.

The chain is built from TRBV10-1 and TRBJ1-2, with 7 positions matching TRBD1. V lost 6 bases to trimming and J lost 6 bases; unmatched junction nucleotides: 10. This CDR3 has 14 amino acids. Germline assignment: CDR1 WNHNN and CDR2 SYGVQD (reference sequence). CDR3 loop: CASRPHRGSNGYTF. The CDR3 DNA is TGCGCCAGCAGGCCTCACAGGGGCAGCAATGGCTACACCTTC.

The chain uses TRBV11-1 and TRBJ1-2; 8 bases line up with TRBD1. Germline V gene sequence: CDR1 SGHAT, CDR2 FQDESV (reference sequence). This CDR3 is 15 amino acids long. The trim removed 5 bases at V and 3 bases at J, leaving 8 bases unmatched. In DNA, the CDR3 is TGTGCCAGCAGCCCCGGACAGGGCGAATACTATGGCTACACCTTC. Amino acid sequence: CASSPGQGEYYGYTF.

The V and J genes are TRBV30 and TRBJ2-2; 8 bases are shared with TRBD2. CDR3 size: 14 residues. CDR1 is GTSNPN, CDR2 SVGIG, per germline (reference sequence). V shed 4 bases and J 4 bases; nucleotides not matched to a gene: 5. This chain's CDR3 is CAWIPSGGTGELFF. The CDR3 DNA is TGTGCCTGGATACCCAGCGGGGGCACCGGGGAGCTGTTTTTT. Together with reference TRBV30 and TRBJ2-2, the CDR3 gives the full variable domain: SQTIHQWPATLVQPVGSPLSLECTVEGTSNPNLYWYRQAAGRGLQLLFYSVGIGQISSEVPQNLSASRPQDRQFILSSKKLLLSDSGFYLCAWIPSGGTGELFFGEGSRLTVL.

The DNA for the CDR3 is TGCGCCAGCAGCGGCTCAGGGAAGTGGTTTGGCTACAATGAGCAGTTCTTC. It codes for CASSGSGKWFGYNEQFF. The chain has TRBV5-1 and TRBJ2-1, with D perhaps matching TRBD1 (5 bases). Looked up from germline, CDR1 is SGHRS and CDR2 is YFSETQ. The V end lost 4 bases, the J end lost 3 bases, and 20 bases lay between the germline ends. The CDR3 covers 17 residues.

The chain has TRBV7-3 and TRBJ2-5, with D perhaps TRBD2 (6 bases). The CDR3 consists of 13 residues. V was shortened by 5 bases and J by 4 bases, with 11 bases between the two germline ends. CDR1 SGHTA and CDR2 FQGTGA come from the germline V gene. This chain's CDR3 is CASSRGTAETQYF. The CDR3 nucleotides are TGTGCCAGCAGCCGCGGGACCGCAGAGACCCAGTACTTC.

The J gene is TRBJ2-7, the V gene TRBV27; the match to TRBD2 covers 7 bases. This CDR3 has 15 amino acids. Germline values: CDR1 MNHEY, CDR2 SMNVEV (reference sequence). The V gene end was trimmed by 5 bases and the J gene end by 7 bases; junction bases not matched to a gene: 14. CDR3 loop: CASSTLGEGHSEQYF. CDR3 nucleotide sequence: TGTGCCAGCAGTACCCTAGGGGAGGGCCACTCTGAGCAGTACTTC.

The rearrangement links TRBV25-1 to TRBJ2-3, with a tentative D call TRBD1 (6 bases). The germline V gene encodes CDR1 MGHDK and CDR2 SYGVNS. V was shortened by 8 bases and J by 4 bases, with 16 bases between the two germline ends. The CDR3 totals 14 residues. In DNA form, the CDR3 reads TGTGCCAGCTCGACACCAACAGGGCCAGATACGCAGTATTTT. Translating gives CASSTPTGPDTQYF.

As DNA, the CDR3 is TGTGCCAGCAGTTCCTCTCTAGGGACAGGGTACCGCCCCCAGCATTTT. It translates to CASSSSLGTGYRPQHF. V usage is TRBV27 and J usage is TRBJ1-5, with TRBD1 matching 9 bases. The V segment lost 4 bases and the J segment 10 bases; nucleotides outside the gene matches: 14. The CDR3 contains 16 residues. Germline CDR1 MNHEY, CDR2 SMNVEV (reference sequence).

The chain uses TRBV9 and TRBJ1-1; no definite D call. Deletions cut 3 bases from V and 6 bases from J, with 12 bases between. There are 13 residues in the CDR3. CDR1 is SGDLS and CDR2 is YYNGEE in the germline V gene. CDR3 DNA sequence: TGTGCCAGCAGCGCTACGGGTAATCCTGAAGCTTTCTTT. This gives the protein CASSATGNPEAFF. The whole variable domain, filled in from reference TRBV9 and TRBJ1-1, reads DSGVTQTPKHLITATGQRVTLRCSPRSGDLSVYWYQQSLDQGLQFLIQYYNGEERAKGNILERFSAQQFPDLHSELNLSSLELGDSALYFCASSATGNPEAFFGQGTRLTVV.

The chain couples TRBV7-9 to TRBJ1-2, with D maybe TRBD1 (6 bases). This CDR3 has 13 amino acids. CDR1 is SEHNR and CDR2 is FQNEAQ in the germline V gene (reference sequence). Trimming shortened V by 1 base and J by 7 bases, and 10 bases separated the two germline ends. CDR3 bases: TGTGCCAGCAGCTTAGAGGGGACATCTGGCTACACCTTC. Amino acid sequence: CASSLEGTSGYTF.

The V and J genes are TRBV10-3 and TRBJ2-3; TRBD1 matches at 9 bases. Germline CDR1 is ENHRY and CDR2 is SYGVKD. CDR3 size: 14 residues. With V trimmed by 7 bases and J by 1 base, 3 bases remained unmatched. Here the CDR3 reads CAIKTGGRTDTQYF. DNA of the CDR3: TGTGCCATCAAGACAGGGGGTCGCACAGATACGCAGTATTTT.

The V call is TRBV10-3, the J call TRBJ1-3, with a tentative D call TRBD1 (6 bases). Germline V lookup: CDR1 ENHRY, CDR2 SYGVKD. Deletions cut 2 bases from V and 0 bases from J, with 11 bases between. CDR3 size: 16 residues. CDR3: CAISEPFRGSGNTIYF. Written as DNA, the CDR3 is TGTGCCATCAGTGAGCCTTTCAGGGGCTCTGGAAACACCATATATTTT.

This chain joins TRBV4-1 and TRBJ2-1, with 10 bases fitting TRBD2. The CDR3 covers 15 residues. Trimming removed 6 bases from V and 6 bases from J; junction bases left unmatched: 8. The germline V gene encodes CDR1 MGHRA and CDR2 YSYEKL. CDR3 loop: CASRPTSGPSNEQFF. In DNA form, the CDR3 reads TGCGCCAGCAGGCCGACTAGCGGGCCCTCCAATGAGCAGTTCTTC.

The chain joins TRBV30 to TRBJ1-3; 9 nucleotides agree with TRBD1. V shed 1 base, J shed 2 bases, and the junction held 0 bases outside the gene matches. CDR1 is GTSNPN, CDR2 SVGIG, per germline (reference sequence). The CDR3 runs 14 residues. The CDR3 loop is CAWSGQGAGNTIYF. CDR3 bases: TGTGCCTGGAGTGGACAGGGGGCTGGAAACACCATATATTTT.